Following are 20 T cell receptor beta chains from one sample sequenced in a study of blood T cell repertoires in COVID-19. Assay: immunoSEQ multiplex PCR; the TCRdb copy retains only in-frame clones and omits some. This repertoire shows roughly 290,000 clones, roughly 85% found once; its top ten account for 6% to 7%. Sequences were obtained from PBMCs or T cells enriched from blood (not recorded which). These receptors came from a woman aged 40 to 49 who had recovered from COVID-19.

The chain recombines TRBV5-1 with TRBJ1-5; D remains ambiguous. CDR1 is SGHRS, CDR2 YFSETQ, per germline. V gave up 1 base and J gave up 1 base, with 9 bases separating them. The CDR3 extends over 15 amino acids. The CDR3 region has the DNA TGCGCCAGCAGCTTGCGGGGAGACAGCAATCAGCCCCAGCATTTT. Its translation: CASSLRGDSNQPQHF.

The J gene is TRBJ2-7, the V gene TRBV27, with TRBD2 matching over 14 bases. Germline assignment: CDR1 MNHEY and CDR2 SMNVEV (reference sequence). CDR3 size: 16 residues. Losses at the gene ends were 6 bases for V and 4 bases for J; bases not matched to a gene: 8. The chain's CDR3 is CASSSGLAGVGYEQYF. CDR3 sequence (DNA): TGTGCCAGCAGCTCGGGACTAGCGGGAGTAGGATACGAGCAGTACTTC.

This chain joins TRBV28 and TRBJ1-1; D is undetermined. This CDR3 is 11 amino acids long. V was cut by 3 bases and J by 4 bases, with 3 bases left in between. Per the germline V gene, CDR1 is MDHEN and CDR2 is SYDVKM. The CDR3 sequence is CASSFFTEAFF. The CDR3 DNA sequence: TGTGCCAGCAGTTTCTTCACTGAAGCTTTCTTT.

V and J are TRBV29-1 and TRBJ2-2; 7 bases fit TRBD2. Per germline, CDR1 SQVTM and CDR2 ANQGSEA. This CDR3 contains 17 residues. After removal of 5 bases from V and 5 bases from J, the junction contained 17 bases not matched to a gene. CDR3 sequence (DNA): TGCAGCGTTTCCGGGACTATGGGGTGGGGCTCGACCGGGGAGCTGTTTTTT. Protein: CSVSGTMGWGSTGELFF.

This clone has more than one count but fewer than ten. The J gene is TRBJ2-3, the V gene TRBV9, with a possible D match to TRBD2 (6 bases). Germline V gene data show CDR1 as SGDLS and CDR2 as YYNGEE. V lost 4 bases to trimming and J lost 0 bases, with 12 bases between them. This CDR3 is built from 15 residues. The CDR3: CASSIGTLSTDTQYF. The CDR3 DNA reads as TGTGCCAGCAGCATCGGGACTCTCAGCACAGATACGCAGTATTTT.

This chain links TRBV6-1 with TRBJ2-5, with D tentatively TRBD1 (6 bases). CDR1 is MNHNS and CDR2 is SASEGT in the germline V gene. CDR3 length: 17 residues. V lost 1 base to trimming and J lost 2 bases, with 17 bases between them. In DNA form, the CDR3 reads TGTGCCAGCAGTGAAGGTCCTCGGACAGCATTACAAGAGACCCAGTACTTC. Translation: CASSEGPRTALQETQYF.

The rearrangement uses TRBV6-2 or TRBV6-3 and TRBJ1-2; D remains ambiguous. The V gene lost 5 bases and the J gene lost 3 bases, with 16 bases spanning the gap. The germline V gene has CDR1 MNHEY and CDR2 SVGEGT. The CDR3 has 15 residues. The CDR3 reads CASSQRGSLDYGYTF. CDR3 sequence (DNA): TGTGCCAGCAGTCAAAGAGGCAGCTTGGACTATGGCTACACCTTC.

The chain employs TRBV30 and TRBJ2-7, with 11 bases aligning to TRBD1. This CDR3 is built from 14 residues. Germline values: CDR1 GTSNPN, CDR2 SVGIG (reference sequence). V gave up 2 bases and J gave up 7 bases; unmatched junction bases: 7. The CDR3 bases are TGTGCCTGGAGTCGGACAGGGGGCGCCTGGGAGCAGTACTTC. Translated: CAWSRTGGAWEQYF.

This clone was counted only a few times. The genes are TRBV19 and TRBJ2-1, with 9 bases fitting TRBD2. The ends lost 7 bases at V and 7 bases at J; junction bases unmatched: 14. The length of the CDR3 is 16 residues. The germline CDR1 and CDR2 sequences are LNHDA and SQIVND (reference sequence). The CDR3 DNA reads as TGTGCCAGTACCGTGACGGGAGGAGCGGGAGGAAATGAGCAGTTCTTC. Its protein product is CASTVTGGAGGNEQFF.

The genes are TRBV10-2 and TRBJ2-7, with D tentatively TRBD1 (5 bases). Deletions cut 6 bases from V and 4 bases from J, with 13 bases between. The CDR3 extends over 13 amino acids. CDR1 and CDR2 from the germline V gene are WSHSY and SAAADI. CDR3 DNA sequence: TGCGCCAGCAGAGGCCAGGGTAATTACGAGCAGTACTTC. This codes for CASRGQGNYEQYF.

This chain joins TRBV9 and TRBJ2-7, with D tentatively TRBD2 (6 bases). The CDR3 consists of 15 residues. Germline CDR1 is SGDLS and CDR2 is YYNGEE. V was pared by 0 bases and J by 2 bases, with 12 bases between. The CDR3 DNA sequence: TGTGCCAGCAGCGTAGGGGGTAGCGGTACCTACGAGCAGTACTTC. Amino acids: CASSVGGSGTYEQYF.

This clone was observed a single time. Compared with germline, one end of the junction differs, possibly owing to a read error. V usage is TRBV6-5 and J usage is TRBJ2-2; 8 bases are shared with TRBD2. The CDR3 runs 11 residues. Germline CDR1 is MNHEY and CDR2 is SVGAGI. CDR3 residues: CVAGLTGELFF. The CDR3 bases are TGCGTAGCGGGGCTTACCGGGGAGCTGTTTTTT.

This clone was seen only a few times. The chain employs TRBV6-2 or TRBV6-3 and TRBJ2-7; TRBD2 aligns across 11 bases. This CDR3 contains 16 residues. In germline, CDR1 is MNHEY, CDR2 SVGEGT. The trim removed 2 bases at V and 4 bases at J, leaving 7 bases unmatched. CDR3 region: CASSYGLAGGWYEQYF. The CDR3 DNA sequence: TGTGCCAGCAGTTACGGCCTAGCGGGAGGTTGGTACGAGCAGTACTTC.

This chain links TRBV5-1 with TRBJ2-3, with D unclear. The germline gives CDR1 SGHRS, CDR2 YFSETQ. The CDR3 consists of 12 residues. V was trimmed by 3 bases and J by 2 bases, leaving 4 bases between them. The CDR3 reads CASSSNTDTQYF. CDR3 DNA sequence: TGCGCCAGCAGCTCTAACACAGATACGCAGTATTTT.

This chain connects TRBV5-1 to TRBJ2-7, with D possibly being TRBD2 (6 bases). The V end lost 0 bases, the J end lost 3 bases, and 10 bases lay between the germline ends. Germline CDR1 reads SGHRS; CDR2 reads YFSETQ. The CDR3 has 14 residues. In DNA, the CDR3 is TGCGCCAGCAGCTTGGGCGCGGGACTCTACGAGCAGTACTTC. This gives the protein CASSLGAGLYEQYF.

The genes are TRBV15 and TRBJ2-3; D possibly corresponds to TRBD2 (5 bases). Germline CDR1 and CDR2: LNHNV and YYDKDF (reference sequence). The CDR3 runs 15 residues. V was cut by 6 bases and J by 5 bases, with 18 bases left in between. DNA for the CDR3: TGTGCCACCAGGTCCCTAGCCATATTTCAAGATACGCAGTATTTT. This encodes CATRSLAIFQDTQYF.

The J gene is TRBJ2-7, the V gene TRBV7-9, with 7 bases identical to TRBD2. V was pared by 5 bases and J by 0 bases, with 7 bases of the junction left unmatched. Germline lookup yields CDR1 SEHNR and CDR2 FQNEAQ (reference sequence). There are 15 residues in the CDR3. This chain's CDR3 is CASSRREGSSYEQYF. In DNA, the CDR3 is TGTGCCAGCAGCCGCAGGGAGGGGAGCTCCTACGAGCAGTACTTC.

CDR3 bases: TGTGCCAGCAGCTTAGCTTTAACGGGAGCTAATGAGCAGTTCTTC. Protein product: CASSLALTGANEQFF. The chain is built from TRBV7-2 and TRBJ2-1, with D possibly matching TRBD2 (6 bases). V shed 0 bases and J shed 7 bases, with 13 bases lying between them. Germline V gene sequence: CDR1 SGHTA, CDR2 FQGNSA. This CDR3 is 15 amino acids long.

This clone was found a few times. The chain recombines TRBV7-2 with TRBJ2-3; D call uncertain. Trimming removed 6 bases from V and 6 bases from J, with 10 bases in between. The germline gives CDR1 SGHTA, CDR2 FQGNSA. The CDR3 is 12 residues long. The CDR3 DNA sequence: TGTGCCAGCAGTCCCCCGGTGGATACGCAGTATTTT. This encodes CASSPPVDTQYF. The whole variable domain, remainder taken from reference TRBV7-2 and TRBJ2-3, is GAGVSQSPSNKVTEKGKDVELRCDPISGHTALYWYRQSLGQGLEFLIYFQGNSAPDKSGLPSDRFSAERTGGSVSTLTIQRTQQEDSAVYLCASSPPVDTQYFGPGTRLTVL.

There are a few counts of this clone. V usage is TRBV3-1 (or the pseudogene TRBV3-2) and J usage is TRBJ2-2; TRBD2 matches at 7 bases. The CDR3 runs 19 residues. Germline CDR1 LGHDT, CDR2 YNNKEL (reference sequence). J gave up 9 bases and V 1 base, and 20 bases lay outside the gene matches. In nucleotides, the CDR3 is TGTGCCAGCAGCCAAGCGGGACTATCTTTGGGATTCTTACTCCGGGAGCTGTTTTTT. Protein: CASSQAGLSLGFLLRELFF.